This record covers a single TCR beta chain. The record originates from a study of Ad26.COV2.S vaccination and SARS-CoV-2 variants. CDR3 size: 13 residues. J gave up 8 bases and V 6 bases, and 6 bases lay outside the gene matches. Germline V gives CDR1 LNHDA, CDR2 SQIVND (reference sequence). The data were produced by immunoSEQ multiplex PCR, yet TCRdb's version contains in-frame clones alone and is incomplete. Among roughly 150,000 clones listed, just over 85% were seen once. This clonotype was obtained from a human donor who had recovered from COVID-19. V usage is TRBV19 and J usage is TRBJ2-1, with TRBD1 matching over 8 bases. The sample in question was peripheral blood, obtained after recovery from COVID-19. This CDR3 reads CASSEQGADEQFF. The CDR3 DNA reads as TGTGCCAGTAGCGAGCAGGGGGCAGATGAGCAGTTCTTC.